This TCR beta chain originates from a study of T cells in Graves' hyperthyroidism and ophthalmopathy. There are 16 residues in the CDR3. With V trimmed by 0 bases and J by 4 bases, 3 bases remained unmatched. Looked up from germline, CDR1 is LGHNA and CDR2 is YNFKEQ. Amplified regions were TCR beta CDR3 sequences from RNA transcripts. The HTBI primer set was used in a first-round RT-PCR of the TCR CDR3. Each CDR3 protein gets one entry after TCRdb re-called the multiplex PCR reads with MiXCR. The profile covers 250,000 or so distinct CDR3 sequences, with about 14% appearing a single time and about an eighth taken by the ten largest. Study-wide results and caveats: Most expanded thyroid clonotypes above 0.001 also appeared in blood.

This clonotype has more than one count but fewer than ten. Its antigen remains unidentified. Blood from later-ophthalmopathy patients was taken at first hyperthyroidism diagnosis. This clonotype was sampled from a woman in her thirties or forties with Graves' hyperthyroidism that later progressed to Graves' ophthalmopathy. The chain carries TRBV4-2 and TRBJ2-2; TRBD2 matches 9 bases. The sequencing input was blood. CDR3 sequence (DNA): TGTGCCAGCAGCCAAGACCCTAGCGGGATCACCGGGGAGCTGTTTTTT. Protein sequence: CASSQDPSGITGELFF.